This is a list of T cell receptor beta chains from one sample in a study of OX40 agonist ivuxolimab in advanced cancers. Clones were read by immunoSEQ multiplex PCR, and TCRdb kept only the in-frame ones, dropping some. This table has tens of thousands of clones, about 88% appearing once. The sample consisted of CD4+ or CD8+ T cells sorted from blood, taken in a trial of the OX40 agonist ivuxolimab. All receptors come from an adult with an advanced solid tumor such as melanoma, head and neck, liver or kidney cancer. Both conserved end residues are part of each CDR3. The D gene is left open where the match is weak. The listing skips clone size in some rows; elsewhere it reads once, few, many or a size class.

D gene	V gene	clone size	J gene	CDR3 protein	CDR3 DNA
-	TRBV5-8	-	TRBJ1-4	CAASAAPNEKLFF	TGTGCAGCGTCGGCGGCCCCTAATGAAAAACTGTTTTTT
-	TRBV29-1	-	TRBJ2-5	CSVVSAGRGETQYF	TGCAGCGTTGTATCGGCAGGGAGGGGGGAGACCCAGTACTTC
TRBD2	TRBV5-1	-	TRBJ2-2	CASSLSRGTNTGELFF	TGCGCCAGCAGCTTGTCGCGGGGGACGAACACCGGGGAGCTGTTTTTT
TRBD2	TRBV6-5	once	TRBJ2-7	CASSRYSGGTYEQYF	TGTGCCAGCAGTCGTTATAGCGGGGGGACCTACGAGCAGTACTTC
-	TRBV6-1	few	TRBJ1-1	CASSEGRDNEAFF	TGTGCCAGCAGTGAAGGCAGGGATAATGAAGCTTTCTTT
-	TRBV9	few	TRBJ1-1	CASSGQPNTEAFF	TGTGCCAGCTCGGGACAACCGAACACTGAAGCTTTCTTT
-	TRBV6-5	-	TRBJ1-2	CASISTGRGGYTF	TGTGCCAGCATTTCGACGGGGAGAGGGGGCTACACCTTC
-	TRBV9	-	TRBJ1-2	CASSVGGGFNYGYTF	TGTGCCAGCAGCGTAGGGGGAGGGTTTAACTATGGCTACACCTTC
-	TRBV10-3	-	TRBJ2-3	CAISAGGTGSINTQYF	TGTGCCATCAGCGCCGGGGGGACAGGAAGCATCAATACGCAGTATTTT
-	TRBV29-1	-	TRBJ1-4	CSVEATGRGEKLFF	TGCAGCGTTGAAGCAACCGGACGGGGAGAAAAACTGTTTTTT
-	TRBV5-1	-	TRBJ1-4	CASSLGQTATNEKLFF	TGCGCCAGCAGCCTCGGACAGACTGCAACTAATGAAAAACTGTTTTTT
-	TRBV6-5	-	TRBJ2-6	CASSLSFGANVLTF	TGTGCCAGCAGTTTATCCTTTGGGGCCAACGTCCTGACTTTC
TRBD1	TRBV5-1	-	TRBJ1-4	CASSTAGQNEKLFF	TGCGCCAGCAGCACGGCGGGACAGAATGAAAAACTGTTTTTT
-	TRBV6-1	few	TRBJ1-5	CASRYMGGDQPQHF	TGTGCCAGCAGGTATATGGGGGGCGATCAGCCCCAGCATTTT
-	TRBV19	-	TRBJ1-5	CASSPHRVSDQPQHF	TGTGCCAGTAGTCCCCACAGGGTTTCGGATCAGCCCCAGCATTTT
-	TRBV5-1	-	TRBJ2-2	CASSLRLETGELFF	TGCGCCAGCAGCTTGAGGTTGGAAACCGGGGAGCTGTTTTTT
TRBD1	TRBV11-3	-	TRBJ2-1	CASSLGQGSYNEQFF	TGTGCCAGCAGCTTAGGACAGGGTTCCTACAATGAGCAGTTCTTC
TRBD1	TRBV2	-	TRBJ2-1	CASSEGGQGYNEQFF	TGTGCCAGCAGTGAAGGGGGACAGGGGTACAATGAGCAGTTCTTC
TRBD1	TRBV15	few	TRBJ2-4	CATSRYGTALNIQYF	TGTGCCACCAGCCGCTACGGGACAGCCCTAAACATTCAGTACTTC
TRBD1	TRBV5-1	-	TRBJ2-1	CASMAGQGSYNEQFF	TGCGCCAGCATGGCTGGACAGGGCTCCTACAATGAGCAGTTCTTC
-	TRBV18	-	TRBJ1-1	CASSSPFGSGTEAFF	TGTGCCAGCTCATCGCCTTTTGGGTCGGGCACTGAAGCTTTCTTT
-	TRBV5-4	-	TRBJ1-2	CASSPDSQRNYGYTF	TGTGCCAGCAGCCCGGACAGCCAACGAAACTATGGCTACACCTTC
-	TRBV7-6	-	TRBJ1-2	CASSLQGNYGYTF	TGTGCCAGCAGCTTACAGGGAAACTATGGCTACACCTTC
TRBD1	TRBV6-5	-	TRBJ2-1	CASGGTGISNEQFF	TGTGCCAGCGGCGGGACAGGGATATCAAATGAGCAGTTCTTC